Each of the 32 T cell receptor beta chains below was sequenced from the same sample in a study of T cell repertoires in cytomegalovirus infection. Each CDR3 protein gets one entry after TCRdb re-called the reads with MiXCR. The sample lists fewer than 1,000,000 distinct CDR3 sequences, 25% to 40% occurring once. Their target antigens are unknown. This material consisted of cultured CD8+ T cells from PBMCs, taken from culture after CMV antigen stimulation. The source is a human donor in good health (CMV status not recorded). Some clones in this sample may be carry-over from other donors' samples.

There are a few counts of this clonotype. The chain combines TRBV6-2 or TRBV6-3 with TRBJ2-3; no reliable D call. V dropped 2 bases and J dropped 5 bases, with 5 bases sitting between them. Germline V lookup: CDR1 MNHEY, CDR2 SVGEGT. The CDR3 totals 12 residues. In DNA form, the CDR3 reads TGTGCCAGCAGTTACCCGATAGATACGCAGTATTTT. It specifies CASSYPIDTQYF.

This chain joins TRBV7-4 and TRBJ2-5; tentatively, D is TRBD2 (8 bases). Germline V CDR1 and CDR2: SGHVT, SQSDAQ. Trimming took 3 bases from V and 1 from J, leaving 18 bases between them. This CDR3 has 17 amino acids. The CDR3 sequence is CASSLPRGGTAQETQYF. The CDR3 region has the DNA TGTGCCAGCAGCTTGCCTCGGGGGGGGACAGCCCAAGAGACCCAGTACTTC.

The gene calls are TRBV12-3 or TRBV12-4 and TRBJ2-7; D is undetermined. V was trimmed by 4 bases and J by 1 base, leaving 20 bases between them. The CDR3 runs 17 residues. CDR3 DNA sequence: TGTGCCAGCAGTTCCCCCGACCTATTTGCAGAATCCTACGAGCAGTACTTC. It encodes CASSSPDLFAESYEQYF.

The V gene is TRBV5-4, the J gene TRBJ1-6; 7 bases map to TRBD1. V lost 4 bases, J lost 7 bases, and 8 bases stayed unmatched. The CDR3 sequence is 15 residues long. Per germline, CDR1 SGHNT and CDR2 YYREEE (reference sequence). The CDR3 protein is CASSQYRGQNSPLHF. In DNA, the CDR3 is TGTGCCAGCAGCCAGTACAGGGGCCAGAATTCACCCCTCCACTTT.

The V gene is TRBV5-5, the J gene TRBJ2-4; tentative D call: TRBD2 (6 bases). Germline CDR1 and CDR2: SGHKS and YYEKEE (reference sequence). V was cut by 8 bases and J by 0 bases, with 15 bases left in between. The CDR3 extends over 15 amino acids. The CDR3 sequence is CASGGSGLAKNIQYF. DNA for the CDR3: TGTGCCAGTGGAGGGTCGGGGTTAGCCAAAAACATTCAGTACTTC.

The chain joins TRBV19 to TRBJ2-1; 10 nucleotides align to TRBD2. The length of the CDR3 is 17 residues. Germline CDR1 reads LNHDA; CDR2 reads SQIVND (reference sequence). Germline trimming cut 1 base from V and 2 bases from J; bases unmatched to any gene: 5. The CDR3 loop reads CASSIVERGGPYNEQFF. The CDR3 region has the DNA TGTGCCAGTAGTATAGTTGAGCGGGGGGGCCCCTACAATGAGCAGTTCTTC.

Remarks on this clonotype: A much more abundant neighbour one base away suggests this may be a read error. The rearrangement joins TRBV6-1 to TRBJ2-1, with 9 bases lining up with TRBD2. Germline CDR1 reads MNHNS; CDR2 reads SASEGT. The CDR3 contains 17 residues. Here the CDR3 reads CASSEFPGLASIDEQIF. The CDR3 DNA follows: TGTGCCAGCAGTGAATTCCCGGGACTAGCCTCGATCGATGAGCAGATCTTC.

This chain joins TRBV12-3 or TRBV12-4 and TRBJ2-2; TRBD2 matches 13 bases. The V segment lost 6 bases and the J segment 7 bases; nucleotides outside the gene matches: 2. The CDR3 extends over 14 amino acids. The CDR3 coding sequence is TGTGCCAGCAGCCGACTAGCGGGAGGCGGGGAGCTGTTTTTT. This codes for CASSRLAGGGELFF.

This clonotype was seen more than once but under ten times. The rearrangement links TRBV10-3 to TRBJ1-1, with D possibly matching TRBD1 (5 bases). The CDR3 runs to 13 residues. V was clipped by 11 bases and J by 7 bases, with 20 bases between them. The germline V gene encodes CDR1 ENHRY and CDR2 SYGVKD. The CDR3 reads CAPKVTELHEAFF. In nucleotides, the CDR3 is TGTGCCCCCAAGGTGACAGAACTACATGAAGCTTTCTTT.

The chain recombines TRBV6-1 with TRBJ1-4, with 8 bases identical to TRBD1. Germline values: CDR1 MNHNS, CDR2 SASEGT. There are 17 residues in the CDR3. The trim removed 6 bases at V and 8 bases at J, leaving 17 bases unmatched. CDR3 sequence (DNA): TGTGCCAGCAGCCAGACAGGGGCCGGAAGGTGGTGGGAAAAACTGTTTTTT. Protein: CASSQTGAGRWWEKLFF.

The CDR3 region has the DNA TGTGCCAGTAGTATTGCCGGGACTAGCGGGTTGTCAGATACGCAGTATTTT. Residues: CASSIAGTSGLSDTQYF. This rearrangement joins TRBV19 to TRBJ2-3; 12 bases match TRBD2. Trimming cost V 3 bases and J 4 bases; bases outside gene matches: 8. Per the germline V gene, CDR1 is LNHDA and CDR2 is SQIVND (reference sequence). The length of the CDR3 is 17 residues.

There are many counts of this clonotype. The chain employs TRBV7-9 and TRBJ1-5; 7 nucleotides align to TRBD1. CDR3 length equals 13 residues. Germline-derived CDR1 and CDR2 are SEHNR and FQNEAQ (reference sequence). V lost 2 bases and J lost 7; bases outside the gene matches: 2. The CDR3 nucleotides are TGTGCCAGCAGCTTAAGGGGACAGCAGCCCCAGCATTTT. Translated, it gives CASSLRGQQPQHF.

The J gene is TRBJ2-1, the V gene TRBV27; 11 nucleotides match TRBD2. The germline gives CDR1 MNHEY, CDR2 SMNVEV (reference sequence). CDR3 length: 15 amino acids. V lost 7 bases, J lost 2 bases, and 4 bases stayed unmatched. CDR3 sequence reads: CASTRLAGTYNEQFF. CDR3 nucleotide sequence: TGTGCCAGCACCCGACTAGCGGGGACCTACAATGAGCAGTTCTTC.

V gene TRBV4-1 combines with J gene TRBJ1-2, with TRBD1 matching over 7 bases. After removal of 3 bases from V and 6 bases from J, the junction contained 10 bases not matched to a gene. The CDR3 has 15 residues. Per the germline V gene, CDR1 is MGHRA and CDR2 is YSYEKL. The CDR3 bases are TGCGCCAGCAGCCACTCTAGACAGGGTAAGGATGGCTACACCTTC. This sequence encodes CASSHSRQGKDGYTF.

This clonotype was seen only a few times. The rearrangement joins TRBV12-3 or TRBV12-4 to TRBJ1-2; 7 bases map to TRBD1. Trimming cost V 7 bases and J 3 bases; bases outside gene matches: 5. The CDR3 loop spans 13 amino acids. CDR3 DNA sequence: TGTGCCAGCACCATTACAGGGGACTATGGCTACACCTTC. It yields the protein CASTITGDYGYTF.

This chain joins TRBV19 and TRBJ2-5; 9 bases line up with TRBD2. CDR1 is LNHDA and CDR2 is SQIVND in the germline V gene (reference sequence). V was pared by 9 bases and J by 4 bases, with 15 bases of the junction left unmatched. CDR3 length: 16 amino acids. The CDR3 reads CARSPRGAGGRETQYF. CDR3 in DNA: TGTGCCAGGAGTCCCAGGGGGGCGGGGGGGCGAGAGACCCAGTACTTC.

The sample holds many counts of this clonotype. V and J are TRBV7-8 and TRBJ2-3, with D tentatively TRBD2 (7 bases). The CDR3 is made up of 15 amino acids. V was cut by 5 bases and J by 5 bases, with 17 bases left in between. Germline-derived CDR1 and CDR2 are SGHVS and FQNEAQ. CDR3 amino acids: CASSPLGGGRDTQYF. CDR3 in DNA: TGTGCCAGCAGCCCATTAGGGGGGGGGAGAGATACGCAGTATTTT.

The table lists this clonotype with a few counts. The chain carries TRBV6-1 and TRBJ2-5, with unresolved D. The ends were cut back, 2 bases at V and 0 bases at J, with 25 bases in the middle. The CDR3 extends over 20 amino acids. Germline loops: CDR1 MNHNS, CDR2 SASEGT. The chain's CDR3 is CASSESMLPGRSLYQETQYF. CDR3 bases: TGTGCCAGCAGTGAATCCATGCTCCCTGGACGGTCCCTGTACCAAGAGACCCAGTACTTC.

This clonotype was seen a few times. The rearrangement uses TRBV6-2 or TRBV6-3 and TRBJ2-7; D not resolved. Germline V gene sequence: CDR1 MNHEY, CDR2 SVGEGT. The V end lost 2 bases, the J end lost 0 bases, and 8 bases lay between the germline ends. The CDR3 sequence is 14 residues long. The CDR3 DNA sequence: TGTGCCAGCAGTTACGCCGGCATCTCCTACGAGCAGTACTTC. Residues: CASSYAGISYEQYF.

V gene TRBV6-6 combines with J gene TRBJ2-1, with TRBD2 identical over 12 bases. J lost 6 bases, V lost 0 bases, and 3 bases had no gene match. This CDR3 contains 16 residues. Germline V gene lookup returns CDR1 MNHNY and CDR2 SVGAGI (reference sequence). The CDR3 nucleotides read TGTGCCAGCAGTTACTCGACTAGCGGGGGCCCCAATGAGCAGTTCTTC. Its protein is CASSYSTSGGPNEQFF.

This chain connects TRBV7-9 to TRBJ2-1; 10 positions match TRBD2. The J segment lost 3 bases and the V segment lost 8 bases, leaving 7 bases of the junction unmatched. CDR3 size: 15 residues. From germline, CDR1 is SEHNR and CDR2 FQNEAQ (reference sequence). CDR3 in DNA: TGTGCCAGCCTCTCGGGACTAGCGAACTACAATGAGCAGTTCTTC. Protein: CASLSGLANYNEQFF.

In its sample, this clonotype was seen once. The J gene is TRBJ2-1, the V gene TRBV5-1; 8 nucleotides align to TRBD2. Germline CDR1 reads SGHRS; CDR2 reads YFSETQ. The V and J ends lost 0 bases and 4 bases, in that order; junction bases with no gene match: 3. The CDR3 is made up of 15 amino acids. The CDR3 region is CASSLAPSGYNEQFF. In DNA, the CDR3 is TGCGCCAGCAGCTTGGCCCCTAGCGGGTACAATGAGCAGTTCTTC.

The genes are TRBV28 and TRBJ2-1, with TRBD2 matching 10 bases. The CDR3 runs 14 residues. Germline lookup yields CDR1 MDHEN and CDR2 SYDVKM. With V trimmed by 8 bases and J by 7 bases, 8 bases remained unmatched. The CDR3 here is CASALAGEGNEQFF. The CDR3 coding sequence is TGTGCCAGCGCCCTAGCGGGGGAGGGGAATGAGCAGTTCTTC.

The J gene is TRBJ2-3, the V gene TRBV6-2 or TRBV6-3; 10 bases map to TRBD2. CDR3 length: 17 amino acids. Trimming removed 2 bases from V and 3 bases from J; junction bases left unmatched: 8. In germline, CDR1 is MNHEY, CDR2 SVGEGT. In DNA form, the CDR3 reads TGTGCCAGCAGTTACGAGGTAGCGGGGGGAGGTACAGATACGCAGTATTTT. Amino acids: CASSYEVAGGGTDTQYF.

The gene calls are TRBV19 and TRBJ1-4, with D perhaps TRBD1 (6 bases). V lost 4 bases and J 8 bases, leaving 14 bases between the germline ends. CDR3 length: 14 residues. Germline loops: CDR1 LNHDA, CDR2 SQIVND (reference sequence). This CDR3 reads CASSTRGKFEKLFF. DNA for the CDR3: TGTGCCAGTAGTACCAGGGGAAAGTTCGAAAAACTGTTTTTT.

In the case of this clonotype: Being one base from a much bigger clone, this may be a read error. The chain links TRBV12-3 or TRBV12-4 to TRBJ2-2, with TRBD1 matching over 11 bases. The CDR3 contains 22 residues. CDR3 residues: CASSHFSPTLRQDRGHTEELFF. The CDR3 DNA follows: TGTGCCAGCAGTCACTTTTCCCCGACCCTCCGACAGGACAGGGGGCACACCGAGGAGCTGTTTTTT.

A remark on this clonotype: This may come from a read error, since a much larger clone is one base off. The chain employs TRBV6-5 and TRBJ1-1; D not resolved. Germline lookup yields CDR1 MNHEY and CDR2 SVGAGI. There are 15 residues in the CDR3. V was trimmed by 7 bases and J by 0 bases, leaving 15 bases between them. For the CDR3, the DNA is TGTGCCAGCACTCCGGAACAACCGGTGAACACTGAAGCTTTCTTT. Amino acid sequence: CASTPEQPVNTEAFF.

V usage is TRBV18 and J usage is TRBJ2-7; perhaps TRBD2 as D (5 bases). The CDR3 spans 16 residues. V was cut by 0 bases and J by 3 bases, with 15 bases left in between. Germline CDR1 is KGHSH and CDR2 is LQKENI. This CDR3 is CASSPPWRTRDYEQYF. DNA for the CDR3: TGTGCCAGCTCACCACCGTGGAGGACGAGGGACTACGAGCAGTACTTC.

A word on this clonotype: One junction end does not reproduce the germline sequence, and a read error may be involved. V is TRBV7-9 and J is TRBJ1-5, with D uncertain. Germline values: CDR1 SEHNR, CDR2 FQNEAQ (reference sequence). This CDR3 comprises 12 residues. The CDR3 DNA reads as TGTGCCAACAGCTGGGCCGGCGAAACTCAGCATTTT. Translated: CANSWAGETQHF.

The CDR3 is CASSQDPGAVPNTGELFF. DNA for the CDR3: TGTGCCAGCAGCCAAGACCCGGGTGCGGTACCGAACACCGGGGAGCTGTTTTTT. V gene TRBV4-2 combines with J gene TRBJ2-2; D remains unclear. The CDR3 covers 18 residues. Germline CDR1 LGHNA, CDR2 YNFKEQ. Trimming stripped 0 bases from V and 0 bases from J, with 14 bases between.

The chain joins TRBV7-9 to TRBJ2-1; D possibly uses TRBD1 or TRBD2 (5 bases each). Germline CDR1 reads SEHNR; CDR2 reads FQNEAQ (reference sequence). The V end lost 7 bases, the J end lost 5 bases, and 18 bases lay between the germline ends. This CDR3 has 15 residues. The CDR3, as DNA: TGTGCCAGCAACTTCGTCTGGGAGACAGACAATGAGCAGTTCTTC. It codes for CASNFVWETDNEQFF.

The V and J genes are TRBV6-2 or TRBV6-3 and TRBJ2-6; 10 bases line up with TRBD1. CDR1 is MNHEY and CDR2 is SVGEGT in the germline V gene. This CDR3 is built from 19 residues. V dropped 4 bases and J dropped 2; count of bases not matched to a gene: 11. CDR3 sequence reads: CASSSPGRTGGPGANVLTF. The CDR3 DNA reads as TGTGCCAGCAGTTCCCCGGGAAGGACAGGGGGTCCTGGGGCCAACGTCCTGACTTTC.